The 18 T cell receptor beta chains below were found in one sample sequenced in a study of beta chain features in type 1 diabetes (dated 2018 in TCRdb). What the research found in general, with its limitations: In all four CD4+ subsets, TCRB CDR3 length was moderately but significantly shorter in type 1 diabetes patients.

Library construction relied on the immunoSEQ multiplex PCR assay. The entire isolated RNA was reverse transcribed using the High Capacity cDNA Reverse Transcription Kit, and thus expressed TCRB transcripts were sequenced. What TCRdb holds here is the immuneACCESS table cut down to in-frame rearrangements. Part of the clones is not present; checked against another copy, under half of the missing clones reflect an unresolved V gene, and the others are unexplained. Counted in this sample were a few hundred thousand clones; 9.6% of them appeared once. The leading ten clones occupy about 0.63% of the sample. These receptors have no identified antigens. Sequencing was performed on central memory CD4+ T cells from blood. The receptors shown here come from a man aged 30 to 39 with type 1 diabetes.

The sample holds a few counts of this clone. The same CDR3 arises from other DNA sequences in this sample as well. This chain links TRBV19 with TRBJ1-5; no reliable D call. Per germline, CDR1 LNHDA and CDR2 SQIVND (reference sequence). The CDR3 loop spans 14 amino acids. The V gene lost 3 bases and the J gene lost 4 bases, with 10 bases spanning the gap. In DNA, the CDR3 is TGTGCCAGTAGTATTCACGGGGAGAATCAGCCCCAGCATTTT. It yields the protein CASSIHGENQPQHF.

V gene TRBV6-1 combines with J gene TRBJ1-1, with TRBD1 as a possible D gene (5 bases). CDR3 length: 13 residues. V lost 3 bases to trimming and J lost 8 bases, with 13 bases between them. Germline V gives CDR1 MNHNS, CDR2 SASEGT. CDR3 sequence: CASSDVGRFEAFF. The CDR3, as DNA: TGTGCCAGCAGTGACGTGGGGCGCTTCGAAGCTTTCTTT.

The chain couples TRBV11-3 to TRBJ1-1; the D is unclear. Per the germline V gene, CDR1 is SGHNT and CDR2 is YENEEA. The ends were cut back, 1 base at V and 2 bases at J, with 17 bases in the middle. The CDR3 extends over 17 amino acids. The CDR3 region is CASSLVSHPDLNTEAFF. CDR3 sequence (DNA): TGTGCCAGCAGCTTAGTTTCCCACCCTGACCTTAACACTGAAGCTTTCTTT.

The sample holds many counts of this clone. This sequence joins TRBV9 and TRBJ2-1, with D perhaps matching TRBD2 (5 bases). V lost 4 bases, J lost 9 bases, and 14 bases lay in between. The CDR3 loop spans 13 amino acids. The V gene's germline CDR1 is SGDLS and CDR2 YYNGEE. CDR3 residues: CASSPGVGSEQFF. CDR3 in DNA: TGTGCCAGCAGCCCCGGGGTGGGAAGTGAGCAGTTCTTC.

The gene calls are TRBV11-1 and TRBJ1-5; D uncertain. The CDR3 extends over 14 amino acids. Germline-derived CDR1 and CDR2 are SGHAT and FQDESV (reference sequence). Deletions cut 4 bases from V and 0 bases from J, with 7 bases between. The CDR3 loop is CASSSAYSNQPQHF. The CDR3 bases are TGTGCCAGCAGCTCTGCGTATAGCAATCAGCCCCAGCATTTT.

The chain has TRBV27 and TRBJ1-1; 9 bases match TRBD1. This CDR3 is built from 14 residues. V trimming: 4 bases; J trimming: 5 bases; junction bases outside the gene matches: 5. Germline V gene lookup returns CDR1 MNHEY and CDR2 SMNVEV (reference sequence). CDR3 nucleotide sequence: TGTGCCAGCAGTTCGACAGGGGGGCGGACTGAAGCTTTCTTT. Its translation: CASSSTGGRTEAFF.

A few counts support this clone. This chain connects TRBV25-1 to TRBJ2-7; tentatively, D is TRBD2 (6 bases). CDR1 is MGHDK and CDR2 is SYGVNS in the germline V gene. The ends were cut back, 2 bases at V and 5 bases at J, with 10 bases in the middle. The CDR3 runs to 13 residues. In nucleotides, the CDR3 is TGTGCCAGCAGTGAAATGGGGGGTGACGAGCAGTACTTC. It codes for CASSEMGGDEQYF.

This clone showed up just a few times. A read error is the likely source, as a far larger clone sits one nucleotide away. The rearrangement uses TRBV30 and TRBJ2-1; D might be TRBD2 (6 bases). V was shortened by 2 bases and J by 5 bases, with 19 bases between the two germline ends. Germline V lookup: CDR1 GTSNPN, CDR2 SVGIG (reference sequence). The CDR3 spans 16 residues. The CDR3 spells CAWSYGDAWGDNEQFF. The CDR3 bases are TGTGCCTGGAGTTACGGGGACGCTTGGGGGGACAATGAGCAGTTCTTC.

The chain is built from TRBV6-5 and TRBJ1-2; possible D gene TRBD1, 6 bases. The CDR3 is 14 amino acids. The V gene lost 6 bases and the J gene lost 3 bases, with 14 bases spanning the gap. Germline CDR1 reads MNHEY; CDR2 reads SVGAGI. CDR3: CASSPRGSDYGYTF. CDR3 in DNA: TGTGCCAGCAGCCCCAGGGGTAGCGACTATGGCTACACCTTC.

There are many counts of this clone. The CDR3 DNA follows: TGTGCCAGCCGCCTGACCAGGGAGGCGGGTCAGCCCCAGCATTTT. This gives the protein CASRLTREAGQPQHF. The rearrangement uses TRBV2 and TRBJ1-5; the D gene is possibly TRBD1 (5 bases). Trimming stripped 8 bases from V and 6 bases from J, with 20 bases between. This CDR3 has 15 residues. In germline, CDR1 is SNHLY, CDR2 FYNNEI. Full variable domain (remainder filled in from reference TRBV2 and TRBJ1-5): EPEVTQTPSHQVTQMGQEVILRCVPISNHLYFYWYRQILGQKVEFLVSFYNNEISEKSEIFDDQFSVERPDGSNFTLKIRSTKLEDSAMYFCASRLTREAGQPQHFGDGTRLSIL.

A few counts support this clone. The rearrangement joins TRBV6-5 to TRBJ1-2; 8 bases fit TRBD1. The CDR3 sequence is 14 residues long. From germline, CDR1 is MNHEY and CDR2 SVGAGI. Germline trimming cut 2 bases from V and 8 bases from J; bases unmatched to any gene: 7. The CDR3 is CASSYPTTGDGYTF. Here the CDR3 DNA reads TGTGCCAGCAGTTACCCCACGACAGGGGACGGCTACACCTTC.

This clone has only a few counts. The chain combines TRBV14 with TRBJ2-1; D call uncertain. Per the germline V gene, CDR1 is SGHDN and CDR2 is FVKESK. This CDR3 has 14 amino acids. V was trimmed by 2 bases and J by 5 bases, leaving 10 bases between them. CDR3 loop: CASSQTDQDNEQFF. The CDR3 coding sequence is TGTGCCAGCAGCCAAACAGATCAAGACAATGAGCAGTTCTTC. The full variable domain, with the rest looked up from reference TRBV14 and TRBJ2-1, is EAGVTQFPSHSVIEKGQTVTLRCDPISGHDNLYWYRRVMGKEIKFLLHFVKESKQDESGMPNNRFLAERTGGTYSTLKVQPAELEDSGVYFCASSQTDQDNEQFFGPGTRLTVL.

This chain links TRBV28 with TRBJ1-2; TRBD1 might be the D (6 bases). This CDR3 spans 16 amino acids. The germline V gene has CDR1 MDHEN and CDR2 SYDVKM. Trimming shortened V by 3 bases and J by 4 bases, and 18 bases separated the two germline ends. The CDR3 DNA reads TGTGCCAGCAGTTTCCAGGGAGGCAGGGGAATCTATGGCTACACCTTC. Amino acids: CASSFQGGRGIYGYTF.

This clone was counted a few times. The CDR3 DNA reads as TGTGCCAGCTGCTGGTCTGAGGAAGCTTTCTTT. It encodes CASCWSEEAFF. V and J are TRBV2 and TRBJ1-1, with D uncertain. With 8 bases removed from V and 8 bases from J, the gap between germline ends came to 12 bases. This CDR3 region has 11 residues. The germline gives CDR1 SNHLY, CDR2 FYNNEI.

This clone was detected only a few times. This chain joins TRBV18 and TRBJ2-2; D uncertain. V shed 6 bases and J shed 0 bases, with 8 bases lying between them. CDR3 length: 14 amino acids. Per germline, CDR1 KGHSH and CDR2 LQKENI. The CDR3 DNA reads as TGTGCCAGCTCCTTCGACACGAACACCGGGGAGCTGTTTTTT. Encoded protein: CASSFDTNTGELFF.

V is TRBV19 and J is TRBJ1-4; D is possibly TRBD1 (6 bases). Germline CDR1 reads LNHDA; CDR2 reads SQIVND (reference sequence). With 7 bases removed from V and 8 bases from J, the gap between germline ends came to 8 bases. CDR3 length: 11 residues. The CDR3 region is CASTGTEKLFF. The CDR3 DNA sequence: TGTGCCAGTACCGGGACAGAAAAACTGTTTTTT.

This clone was found a few times. This chain connects TRBV5-4 to TRBJ2-7; 10 bases match TRBD2. The CDR3 totals 15 residues. V lost 3 bases to trimming and J lost 0 bases; unmatched junction nucleotides: 3. CDR1 and CDR2 from the germline V gene are SGHNT and YYREEE (reference sequence). CDR3 bases: TGTGCCAGCAGCTCCTTAGCGGGAGGCTCCTACGAGCAGTACTTC. Amino acid sequence: CASSSLAGGSYEQYF.

This chain links TRBV7-2 with TRBJ2-7; 7 positions match TRBD1. Germline CDR1 is SGHTA and CDR2 is FQGNSA. The CDR3 consists of 13 residues. The V and J ends lost 4 bases and 7 bases, in that order; junction bases with no gene match: 7. The CDR3 sequence is CASSWGQMREQYF. CDR3 in DNA: TGTGCCAGCAGCTGGGGACAGATGCGGGAGCAGTACTTC.